One and the same sample provided the 24 T cell receptor beta chains below, sequenced in a study of long-term antiretroviral therapy in people with HIV. Sequencing relied on immunoSEQ assay v3.0, run at survey level. The assay was immunoSEQ multiplex PCR, and TCRdb's table has in-frame clones only and misses some. The repertoire consists of about 22,000 clones, with more than 80% occurring once and the leading ten covering around 18%. Sequencing was performed on unsorted PBMCs, taken 0.5 years before starting antiretroviral therapy. The receptors originated from a middle-aged man with HIV.

The rearrangement joins TRBV28 to TRBJ2-2; D might be TRBD1 or TRBD2, each matching 5 bases. The V end was cut by 8 bases, the J end by 0 bases, with 16 bases between. CDR3 size: 16 residues. The V gene's germline CDR1 is MDHEN and CDR2 SYDVKM. The CDR3 region has the DNA TGTGCCAGCTGGGGGACGGACCAAACGAACACCGGGGAGCTGTTTTTT. Translating gives CASWGTDQTNTGELFF.

The chain recombines TRBV19 with TRBJ2-6, with a weak D call TRBD2 (6 bases). Germline assignment: CDR1 LNHDA and CDR2 SQIVND (reference sequence). CDR3 length equals 15 residues. Trimming pared 6 bases from V and 3 bases from J, leaving 12 bases between. The CDR3 DNA follows: TGTGCCAGTAGCGGGGGATCGGGTGGGGCCAACGTCCTGACTTTC. This gives the protein CASSGGSGGANVLTF.

The V call is TRBV7-9, the J call TRBJ1-1; D uncertain. The CDR3 sequence is 12 residues long. The germline V and J ends were trimmed by 6 bases and 7 bases, with 12 bases remaining between them. Germline CDR1 and CDR2: SEHNR and FQNEAQ (reference sequence). This CDR3 reads CASRYSVFEAFF. The CDR3 region has the DNA TGTGCCAGCAGGTACTCAGTTTTTGAAGCTTTCTTT.

The rearrangement links TRBV11-2 to TRBJ1-1; D is uncertain. The CDR3 runs to 13 residues. V gave up 1 base and J gave up 7 bases, with 10 bases separating them. The germline V gene encodes CDR1 SGHAT and CDR2 FQNNGV. This CDR3 is CASSLGSGDEAFF. DNA of the CDR3: TGTGCCAGCAGCTTAGGTTCAGGTGATGAAGCTTTCTTT. Full variable domain (missing parts from reference TRBV11-2 and TRBJ1-1): EAGVAQSPRYKIIEKRQSVAFWCNPISGHATLYWYQQILGQGPKLLIQFQNNGVVDDSQLPKDRFSAERLKGVDSTLKIQPAKLEDSAVYLCASSLGSGDEAFFGQGTRLTVV.

This clone came up a few times. The chain uses TRBV7-9 and TRBJ1-2; D not resolved. CDR1 is SEHNR, CDR2 FQNEAQ, per germline (reference sequence). V dropped 6 bases and J dropped 4 bases, with 12 bases sitting between them. The CDR3 length is 13 residues. CDR3 nucleotide sequence: TGTGCCAGCAGTAGGGAAGCTGGCTATGGCTACACCTTC. Amino acids: CASSREAGYGYTF. Full variable domain (remainder filled in from reference TRBV7-9 and TRBJ1-2): DTGVSQNPRHKITKRGQNVTFRCDPISEHNRLYWYRQTLGQGPEFLTYFQNEAQLEKSRLLSDRFSAERPKGSFSTLEIQRTEQGDSAMYLCASSREAGYGYTFGSGTRLTVV.

This chain connects TRBV2 to TRBJ2-7; possibly TRBD1 or TRBD2 for D (5 bases each). V was pared by 8 bases and J by 4 bases, with 21 bases between. The length of the CDR3 is 15 residues. Per the germline V gene, CDR1 is SNHLY and CDR2 is FYNNEI. CDR3 residues: CASSEEGSPQYEQYF. CDR3 in DNA: TGTGCCAGCTCAGAAGAGGGGTCCCCCCAATACGAGCAGTACTTC.

This sequence joins TRBV5-5 and TRBJ1-5; no clear D gene. Trimming pared 0 bases from V and 3 bases from J, leaving 7 bases between. This CDR3 spans 14 amino acids. Germline V gives CDR1 SGHKS, CDR2 YYEKEE (reference sequence). CDR3 DNA: TGTGCCAGCAGCTTGGGGGGAATCAATCAGCCCCAGCATTTT. The encoded protein is CASSLGGINQPQHF.

The rearrangement joins TRBV10-3 to TRBJ2-7; maybe TRBD1 (6 bases). The V end lost 0 bases, the J end lost 4 bases, and 10 bases lay between the germline ends. Germline V CDR1 and CDR2: ENHRY, SYGVKD. This CDR3 region has 14 residues. CDR3 sequence reads: CAISESEGDYEQYF. The CDR3 DNA reads TGTGCCATCAGTGAGTCTGAGGGGGATTACGAGCAGTACTTC.

The CDR3 sequence: CASSITSQGNTIYF. CDR3 DNA sequence: TGTGCCAGCAGTATTACCTCACAGGGAAACACCATATATTTT. The chain uses TRBV2 and TRBJ1-3; D is unclear. The germline V gene encodes CDR1 SNHLY and CDR2 FYNNEI. The CDR3 spans 14 residues. Trimming pared 5 bases from V and 4 bases from J, leaving 12 bases between.

The chain carries TRBV25-1 and TRBJ1-6; D is possibly TRBD1 (6 bases). The germline CDR1 and CDR2 sequences are MGHDK and SYGVNS. This CDR3 contains 15 residues. V gave up 4 bases and J gave up 4 bases, with 11 bases separating them. The CDR3 spells CASSGGRGYNSPLHF. CDR3 nucleotides: TGTGCCAGCAGTGGGGGGCGCGGGTATAATTCACCCCTCCACTTT. The full variable domain, in which reference TRBV25-1 and TRBJ1-6 provide the parts outside the CDR3, is EADIYQTPRYLVIGTGKKITLECSQTMGHDKMYWYQQDPGMELHLIHYSYGVNSTEKGDLSSESTVSRIRTEHFPLTLESARPSHTSQYLCASSGGRGYNSPLHFGNGTRLTVT.

This rearrangement joins TRBV28 to TRBJ1-5; D is unclear. The germline V and J ends were trimmed by 3 bases and 1 base, with 13 bases remaining between them. Germline lookup yields CDR1 MDHEN and CDR2 SYDVKM. This CDR3 has 16 amino acids. The DNA for the CDR3 is TGTGCCAGCAGTTTGAGTAATTTTCTCAGCAATCAGCCCCAGCATTTT. As protein: CASSLSNFLSNQPQHF.

V is TRBV5-1 and J is TRBJ1-2; 9 bases are shared with TRBD1. The J segment lost 3 bases and the V segment lost 4 bases, leaving 7 bases of the junction unmatched. This CDR3 comprises 15 residues. In germline, CDR1 is SGHRS, CDR2 YFSETQ. CDR3 DNA: TGCGCCAGCAGCGCAGGGACAGGGCGTGACTATGGCTACACCTTC. Translation gives CASSAGTGRDYGYTF.

Sample share makes this clone medium-sized. The rearrangement links TRBV10-1 to TRBJ2-1, with D possibly matching TRBD2 (6 bases). The CDR3 length is 14 residues. The V end lost 2 bases, the J end lost 9 bases, and 14 bases lay between the germline ends. In germline, CDR1 is WNHNN, CDR2 SYGVQD (reference sequence). This CDR3 reads CASSEGTPGFEQFF. The CDR3, as DNA: TGCGCCAGCAGTGAGGGGACTCCTGGATTTGAGCAGTTCTTC.

This clone was observed a single time. CDR3 sequence: CASSTQGQYNEQFF. CDR3 nucleotide sequence: TGTGCCAGTAGTACTCAGGGGCAATACAATGAGCAGTTCTTC. The rearrangement joins TRBV19 to TRBJ2-1; tentative D call: TRBD1 (6 bases). The V and J ends lost 4 bases and 4 bases respectively, with 11 bases between them. CDR3 size: 14 residues. Germline assignment: CDR1 LNHDA and CDR2 SQIVND (reference sequence).

The J gene is TRBJ2-1, the V gene TRBV4-1; possibly TRBD2 for D (6 bases). Germline V gives CDR1 MGHRA, CDR2 YSYEKL. CDR3 length: 15 residues. The V and J ends lost 4 bases and 7 bases respectively, with 17 bases between them. CDR3 loop: CASSPSSGRGNEQFF. Here the CDR3 DNA reads TGCGCCAGCAGCCCGTCCAGCGGGCGGGGAAATGAGCAGTTCTTC.

The V call is TRBV19, the J call TRBJ2-7; D uncertain. The CDR3 has 15 amino acids. Looked up from germline, CDR1 is LNHDA and CDR2 is SQIVND (reference sequence). Between the trimmed V and J ends, which lost 7 bases and 7 bases, there was a span of 23 bases. CDR3 coding DNA: TGTGCCAGTAAGACGACGGAAACCCTAGTATCTGAGCAGTACTTC. This codes for CASKTTETLVSEQYF.

CDR3 residues: CASSADNRGEQYF. Written as DNA, the CDR3 is TGTGCCAGCAGCGCAGACAACAGGGGTGAGCAGTACTTC. J is TRBJ2-7 and V is TRBV21-1; TRBD1, the table's D call, lacks a check against the DNA. TRBV21-1 is recorded as a pseudogene. The CDR3 runs to 13 residues.

This clone was observed a handful of times. The chain is built from TRBV2 and TRBJ1-1, with D unresolved. CDR3 size: 15 residues. In germline, CDR1 is SNHLY, CDR2 FYNNEI. Trimming stripped 4 bases from V and 1 base from J, with 13 bases between. The CDR3 DNA is TGTGCCAGCAGTGCGGGGTTCGCAGGGAACACTGAAGCTTTCTTT. Translated: CASSAGFAGNTEAFF.

CDR3 DNA: TGTGCCAGCAGCCTCGAACCATATCAGCCCCAGCATTTT. Its protein product is CASSLEPYQPQHF. The chain uses TRBV5-8 and TRBJ1-5; D is unclear. CDR1 is SGHTS and CDR2 is YDEGEE in the germline V gene. This CDR3 contains 13 residues. V lost 4 bases, J lost 5 bases, and 10 bases lay in between.

This sequence joins TRBV5-1 and TRBJ2-1, with D unresolved. The CDR3 is 14 residues long. Per germline, CDR1 SGHRS and CDR2 YFSETQ. V was cut by 0 bases and J by 6 bases, with 10 bases left in between. The CDR3 DNA reads as TGCGCCAGCAGCTTGGACAAAGTTAGCAATGAGCAGTTCTTC. Translation: CASSLDKVSNEQFF.

The chain combines TRBV9 with TRBJ2-3; TRBD2 is a possible D gene (5 bases). The germline gives CDR1 SGDLS, CDR2 YYNGEE. Trimming cost V 0 bases and J 2 bases, with 10 bases left between them. This CDR3 is built from 15 residues. The CDR3 region is CASSVEAADTDTQYF. CDR3 DNA: TGTGCCAGCAGCGTAGAAGCGGCAGACACAGATACGCAGTATTTT.

V gene TRBV7-8 combines with J gene TRBJ2-5; D assignment may be TRBD1 or TRBD2 (6 bases each). The V end was cut by 7 bases, the J end by 2 bases, with 20 bases between. This CDR3 comprises 16 residues. Germline values: CDR1 SGHVS, CDR2 FQNEAQ. CDR3 residues: CASTLAEGGSQETQYF. CDR3 sequence (DNA): TGTGCCAGCACCCTCGCTGAGGGGGGAAGTCAAGAGACCCAGTACTTC.

This clone was detected only once. This sequence joins TRBV7-2 and TRBJ2-3; D is unclear. Germline CDR1 reads SGHTA; CDR2 reads FQGNSA. This CDR3 has 13 amino acids. The V gene lost 5 bases and the J gene lost 5 bases, with 11 bases spanning the gap. This chain's CDR3 is CASSTGTQDTQYF. The CDR3 region has the DNA TGTGCCAGCAGCACCGGAACCCAAGATACGCAGTATTTT.

The chain couples TRBV5-6 to TRBJ1-4, with 9 positions matching TRBD1. From germline, CDR1 is SGHDT and CDR2 YYEEEE. The CDR3 extends over 16 amino acids. V gave up 2 bases and J gave up 7 bases; unmatched junction bases: 9. The CDR3 nucleotides are TGTGCCAGCAGCTTTATTGGGACAGGGAGGGGTGAAAAACTGTTTTTT. Translation: CASSFIGTGRGEKLFF.